The rows below give T cell receptor beta chains drawn from one sample of a study of shared clonotypes between healthy human individuals. This table comes from immunoSEQ multiplex PCR, and its TCRdb copy is limited to in-frame clones, with some not included. Of approximately 740,000 clones in the sample, more than 85% were seen once. The material sequenced was naive CD8+ T cells sorted from blood. These receptors were obtained from a man aged 30 to 45 in good health. The CDR3 runs from the conserved cysteine through the conserved F or W. D genes are given only for firm matches. Clone size, where shown, is once, few, many, or a class for clones that have expanded.

TRBD2	TRBJ2-3	NA	TRBV27	CASSPRTSGRADTQYF	TGTGCCAGCAGTCCGCGGACTAGCGGGAGGGCAGATACGCAGTATTTT
TRBD1	TRBJ1-1	few	TRBV25-1	CASTQGGETEAFF	TGTGCCAGCACCCAGGGGGGAGAGACTGAAGCTTTCTTT
TRBD1	TRBJ2-7	NA	TRBV11-2	CASSLGTGTYEQYF	TGTGCCAGCAGCTTGGGGACAGGTACCTACGAGCAGTACTTC
TRBD1	TRBJ2-7	NA	TRBV19	CASSVTGGYEQYF	TGTGCCAGTAGTGTAACAGGGGGCTACGAGCAGTACTTC
NA	TRBJ2-7	once	TRBV5-6	CASSTSLGDIGLYEQYF	TGTGCCAGCAGCACGAGTCTGGGGGACATAGGACTATACGAGCAGTACTTC
NA	TRBJ2-7	NA	TRBV4-3	CASSQDAGPLYEQYF	TGCGCCAGCAGCCAAGATGCGGGGCCACTCTACGAGCAGTACTTC
NA	TRBJ2-7	NA	TRBV11-2	CASSLTGYEQYF	TGTGCCAGCAGCTTGACTGGTTACGAGCAGTACTTC
NA	TRBJ1-1	NA	TRBV6-5	CASSYSGAATEAFF	TGTGCCAGCAGTTACTCGGGGGCAGCCACTGAAGCTTTCTTT
NA	TRBJ2-3	NA	TRBV7-9	CASSLAPGGSTDTQYF	TGTGCCAGCAGCCTGGCCCCTGGCGGCAGCACAGATACGCAGTATTTT
NA	TRBJ1-1	NA	TRBV30	CAWSVGGGTEAFF	TGTGCCTGGAGTGTAGGTGGGGGCACTGAAGCTTTCTTT
NA	TRBJ2-1	NA	TRBV7-8	CASSLAALRVAALSYNEQFF	TGTGCCAGCAGCTTAGCAGCCCTCCGGGTAGCGGCCCTATCATACAATGAGCAGTTCTTC
NA	TRBJ1-3	NA	TRBV5-6	CASSLWAGNTIYF	TGTGCCAGCAGCTTGTGGGCGGGAAACACCATATATTTT
NA	TRBJ2-7	NA	TRBV2	CASKGDIYEQYF	TGTGCCAGCAAAGGGGACATCTACGAGCAGTACTTC
NA	TRBJ2-2	NA	TRBV28	CASSLESGELFF	TGTGCCAGCAGTTTGGAATCCGGGGAGCTGTTTTTT
TRBD2	TRBJ2-5	NA	TRBV7-9	CASILAGDKETQYF	TGTGCCAGCATCCTAGCGGGTGACAAAGAGACCCAGTACTTC
NA	TRBJ2-4	NA	TRBV6-5	CASSPNAGGNIQYF	TGTGCCAGCAGTCCGAACGCCGGCGGGAACATTCAGTACTTC
TRBD1	TRBJ2-5	NA	TRBV28	CASSYATGQGQETQYF	TGTGCCAGCAGTTACGCGACAGGGCAGGGGCAAGAGACCCAGTACTTC
TRBD1	TRBJ1-5	once	TRBV27	CASSLLRTGELSNQPQHF	TGTGCCAGCAGTTTATTGCGGACAGGGGAACTGAGCAATCAGCCCCAGCATTTT
TRBD2	TRBJ2-7	once	TRBV7-6	CASSGTSGDSYEQYF	TGTGCCAGCAGCGGTACTAGCGGGGACAGCTACGAGCAGTACTTC
TRBD2	TRBJ2-7	NA	TRBV30	CAWRKGTSGRGEQYF	TGTGCCTGGAGGAAAGGGACTAGCGGGAGAGGGGAGCAGTACTTC
NA	TRBJ1-5	NA	TRBV4-3	CASSQYSNQPQHF	TGCGCCAGCAGCCAATATAGCAATCAGCCCCAGCATTTT
TRBD2	TRBJ2-7	NA	TRBV5-1	CASSRLAGGDEQYF	TGCGCCAGCAGCCGACTAGCGGGAGGTGACGAGCAGTACTTC
TRBD2	TRBJ2-7	NA	TRBV10-3	CAISAAGDEQYF	TGTGCCATCAGTGCAGCGGGAGACGAGCAGTACTTC
TRBD1	TRBJ1-4	NA	TRBV5-1	CASSKPGQTKKNEKLFF	TGCGCCAGCAGCAAACCGGGACAGACGAAGAAGAATGAAAAACTGTTTTTT
NA	TRBJ2-1	NA	TRBV7-9	CASSFQSYNEQFF	TGTGCCAGCAGCTTCCAGTCCTACAATGAGCAGTTCTTC
NA	TRBJ2-7	NA	TRBV23-1	CASSRSPATNYEQYF	TGCGCCAGCAGTCGGTCGCCAGCTACCAACTACGAGCAGTACTTC
NA	TRBJ1-5	NA	TRBV7-2	CASSLASAGHSNQPQHF	TGTGCCAGCAGCTTAGCGTCGGCGGGCCATAGCAATCAGCCCCAGCATTTT
TRBD1	TRBJ2-2	NA	TRBV27	CASSLTGFGSNTGELFF	TGTGCCAGCAGCTTGACAGGGTTCGGCTCGAACACCGGGGAGCTGTTTTTT
NA	TRBJ2-1	NA	TRBV27	CASSFLGTGVRNEQFF	TGTGCCAGCAGCTTCTTGGGGACTGGGGTCCGGAATGAGCAGTTCTTC
TRBD2	TRBJ2-1	once	TRBV19	CASSIVASGNEQFF	TGTGCCAGTAGTATTGTGGCTAGCGGGAATGAGCAGTTCTTC
NA	TRBJ1-5	NA	TRBV7-9	CASSPRDVEQPQHF	TGTGCCAGCAGCCCCCGGGACGTTGAGCAGCCCCAGCATTTT
NA	TRBJ2-2	NA	TRBV4-1	CASSPSYPNTGELFF	TGCGCCAGCAGCCCCTCTTACCCGAACACCGGGGAGCTGTTTTTT
TRBD1	TRBJ2-7	NA	TRBV2	CAIKTGPDEQYF	TGTGCCATCAAGACAGGGCCTGACGAGCAGTACTTC
NA	TRBJ1-1	NA	TRBV11-2	CASTQHPAGGETEAFF	TGTGCCAGCACACAACATCCAGCAGGCGGAGAGACTGAAGCTTTCTTT
TRBD2	TRBJ2-1	NA	TRBV27	CASSLWTSGINEQFF	TGTGCCAGCAGTTTATGGACTAGCGGGATTAATGAGCAGTTCTTC
NA	TRBJ2-7	NA	TRBV28	CASQQLREQYF	TGTGCCAGCCAACAGCTCCGCGAGCAGTACTTC
TRBD1	TRBJ2-7	NA	TRBV7-8	CASSLKTGYHEQYF	TGTGCCAGCAGCTTAAAGACAGGGTACCACGAGCAGTACTTC
NA	TRBJ1-4	NA	TRBV7-2	CASSLLRGKGKLFF	TGTGCCAGCAGCTTACTGAGGGGCAAAGGAAAACTGTTTTTT
NA	TRBJ1-4	NA	TRBV11-2	CASSTTGAWNEKLFF	TGTGCCAGCAGTACTACGGGGGCCTGGAATGAAAAACTGTTTTTT
NA	TRBJ2-3	NA	TRBV11-2	CATGGATDTQYF	TGTGCCACCGGAGGGGCCACAGATACGCAGTATTTT
NA	TRBJ2-2	NA	TRBV27	CASRAGQGWEHGELFF	TGTGCCAGCAGAGCGGGGCAGGGGTGGGAACACGGGGAGCTGTTTTTT
NA	TRBJ2-3	once	TRBV9	CASGVLADTQYF	TGTGCCAGCGGAGTCCTGGCAGATACGCAGTATTTT